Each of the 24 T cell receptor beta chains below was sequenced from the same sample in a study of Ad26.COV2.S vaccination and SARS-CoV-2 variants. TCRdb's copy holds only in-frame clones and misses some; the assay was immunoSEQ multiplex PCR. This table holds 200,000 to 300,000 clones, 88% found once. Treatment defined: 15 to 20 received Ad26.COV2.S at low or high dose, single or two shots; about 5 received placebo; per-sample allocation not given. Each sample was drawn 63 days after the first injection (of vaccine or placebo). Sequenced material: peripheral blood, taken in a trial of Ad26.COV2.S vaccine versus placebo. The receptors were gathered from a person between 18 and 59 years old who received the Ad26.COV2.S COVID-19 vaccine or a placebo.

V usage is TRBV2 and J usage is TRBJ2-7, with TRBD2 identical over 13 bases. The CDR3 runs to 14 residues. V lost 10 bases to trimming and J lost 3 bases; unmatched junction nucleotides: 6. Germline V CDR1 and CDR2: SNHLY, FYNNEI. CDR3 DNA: TGTGCCACCCAACTAGCGGGGGGGAGCTACGAGCAGTACTTC. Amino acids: CATQLAGGSYEQYF.

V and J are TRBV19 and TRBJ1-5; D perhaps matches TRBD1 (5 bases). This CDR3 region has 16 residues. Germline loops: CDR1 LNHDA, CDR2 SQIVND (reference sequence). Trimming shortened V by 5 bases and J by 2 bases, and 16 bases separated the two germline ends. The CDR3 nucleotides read TGTGCCAGTAGTCCCGGGGGGTCGCAGGGCAATCAGCCCCAGCATTTT. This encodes CASSPGGSQGNQPQHF. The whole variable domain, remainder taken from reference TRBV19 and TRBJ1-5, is DGGITQSPKYLFRKEGQNVTLSCEQNLNHDAMYWYRQDPGQGLRLIYYSQIVNDFQKGDIAEGYSVSREKKESFPLTVTSAQKNPTAFYLCASSPGGSQGNQPQHFGDGTRLSIL.

Here the CDR3 reads CASATPSNLGHGYTF. The CDR3 region has the DNA TGTGCCAGTGCCACCCCCTCGAACCTGGGCCATGGCTACACCTTC. The V call is TRBV19, the J call TRBJ1-2; D not certain. V gave up 8 bases and J gave up 6 bases, with 22 bases separating them. Germline CDR1 and CDR2: LNHDA and SQIVND (reference sequence). The CDR3 totals 15 residues.

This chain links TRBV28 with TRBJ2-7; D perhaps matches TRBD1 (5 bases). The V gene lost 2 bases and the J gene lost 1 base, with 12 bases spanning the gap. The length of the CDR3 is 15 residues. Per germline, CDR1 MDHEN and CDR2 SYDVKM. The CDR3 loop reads CASSLDSEESYEQYF. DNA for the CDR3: TGTGCCAGCAGTTTAGACAGCGAGGAATCCTACGAGCAGTACTTC.

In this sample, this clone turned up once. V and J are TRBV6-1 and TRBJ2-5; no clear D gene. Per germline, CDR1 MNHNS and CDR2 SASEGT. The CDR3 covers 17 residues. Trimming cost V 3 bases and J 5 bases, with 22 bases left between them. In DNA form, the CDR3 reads TGTGCCAGCAGTGATGCTTTTGTGGCACCCGGCAGGGAGACCCAGTACTTC. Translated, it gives CASSDAFVAPGRETQYF.

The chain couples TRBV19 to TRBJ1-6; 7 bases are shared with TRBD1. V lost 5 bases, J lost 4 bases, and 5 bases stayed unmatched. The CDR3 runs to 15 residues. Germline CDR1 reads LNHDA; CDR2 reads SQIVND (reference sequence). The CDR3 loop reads CASSLRGQYNSPLHF. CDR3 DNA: TGTGCCAGTAGTCTCAGGGGACAGTATAATTCACCCCTCCACTTT.

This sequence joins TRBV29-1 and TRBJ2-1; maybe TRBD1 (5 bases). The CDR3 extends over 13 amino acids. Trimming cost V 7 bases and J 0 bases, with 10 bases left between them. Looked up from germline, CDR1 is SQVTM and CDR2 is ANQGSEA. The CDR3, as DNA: TGCAGCGGACAGCCTCCCTCCTACAATGAGCAGTTCTTC. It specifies CSGQPPSYNEQFF.

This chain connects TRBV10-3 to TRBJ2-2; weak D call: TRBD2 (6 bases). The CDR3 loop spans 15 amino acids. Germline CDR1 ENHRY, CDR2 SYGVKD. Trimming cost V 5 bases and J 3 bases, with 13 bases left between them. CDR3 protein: CAISFDSGDTGELFF. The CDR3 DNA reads TGTGCCATCAGTTTCGACTCGGGGGACACCGGGGAGCTGTTTTTT.

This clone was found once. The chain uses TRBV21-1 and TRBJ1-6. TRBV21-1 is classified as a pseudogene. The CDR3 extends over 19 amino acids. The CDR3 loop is CASSTRRTPRRSYNSPLHF. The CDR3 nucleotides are TGTGCCAGCAGCACGAGGCGGACCCCCCGGAGGTCCTATAATTCACCCCTCCACTTT.

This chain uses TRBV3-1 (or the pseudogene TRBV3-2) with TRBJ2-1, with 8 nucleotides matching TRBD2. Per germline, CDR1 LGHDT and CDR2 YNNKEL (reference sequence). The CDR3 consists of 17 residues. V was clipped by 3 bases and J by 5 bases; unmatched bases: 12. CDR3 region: CASSQSVKRGPDNEQFF. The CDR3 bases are TGTGCCAGCAGCCAGAGCGTGAAGCGGGGGCCAGACAATGAGCAGTTCTTC.

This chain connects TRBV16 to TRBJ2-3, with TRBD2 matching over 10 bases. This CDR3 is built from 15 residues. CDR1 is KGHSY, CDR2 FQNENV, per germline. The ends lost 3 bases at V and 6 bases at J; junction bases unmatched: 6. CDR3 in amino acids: CASSQSGRARDTQYF. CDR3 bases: TGTGCCAGCAGCCAGAGCGGGAGGGCCCGGGATACGCAGTATTTT.

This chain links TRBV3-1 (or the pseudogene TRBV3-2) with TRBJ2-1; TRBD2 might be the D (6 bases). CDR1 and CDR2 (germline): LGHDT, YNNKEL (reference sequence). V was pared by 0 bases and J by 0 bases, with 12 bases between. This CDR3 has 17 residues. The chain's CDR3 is CASSQEWGGSSYNEQFF. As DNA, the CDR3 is TGTGCCAGCAGCCAAGAGTGGGGAGGAAGCTCCTACAATGAGCAGTTCTTC.

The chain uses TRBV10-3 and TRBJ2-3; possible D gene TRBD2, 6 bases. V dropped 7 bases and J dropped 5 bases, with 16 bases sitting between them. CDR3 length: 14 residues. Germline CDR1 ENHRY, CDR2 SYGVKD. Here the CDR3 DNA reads TGTGCCATCAAACCCGCCGGGAGTGGAGATACGCAGTATTTT. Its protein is CAIKPAGSGDTQYF.

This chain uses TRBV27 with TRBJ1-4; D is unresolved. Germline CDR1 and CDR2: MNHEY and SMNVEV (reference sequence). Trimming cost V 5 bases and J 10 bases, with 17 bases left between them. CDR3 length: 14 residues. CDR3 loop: CASSPSDRSRKLFF. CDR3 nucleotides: TGTGCCAGCAGTCCCTCCGACCGCAGCCGAAAACTGTTTTTT.

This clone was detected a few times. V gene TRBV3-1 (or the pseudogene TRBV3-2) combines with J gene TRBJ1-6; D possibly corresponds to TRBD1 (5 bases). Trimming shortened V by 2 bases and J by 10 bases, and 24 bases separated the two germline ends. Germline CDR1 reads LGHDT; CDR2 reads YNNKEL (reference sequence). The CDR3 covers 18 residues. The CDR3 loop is CASSQHGQGRALGSPLHF. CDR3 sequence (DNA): TGTGCCAGCAGCCAACATGGCCAGGGCCGGGCCTTAGGGTCACCCCTCCACTTT.

CDR3 DNA: TGTGCCAGCAGCTCCTGGACAGGAAAAGTATACGAGCAGTACTTC. Encoded protein: CASSSWTGKVYEQYF. This sequence joins TRBV7-9 and TRBJ2-7, with 7 bases identical to TRBD1. The CDR3 has 15 amino acids. V trimming: 4 bases; J trimming: 4 bases; junction bases outside the gene matches: 10. The V gene's germline CDR1 is SEHNR and CDR2 FQNEAQ (reference sequence).

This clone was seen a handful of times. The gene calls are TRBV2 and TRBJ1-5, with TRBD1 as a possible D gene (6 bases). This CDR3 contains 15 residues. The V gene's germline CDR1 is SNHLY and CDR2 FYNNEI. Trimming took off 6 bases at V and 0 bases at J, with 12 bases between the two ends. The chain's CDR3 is CASSLSGASNQPQHF. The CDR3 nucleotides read TGTGCCAGCAGCCTCTCAGGGGCTAGCAATCAGCCCCAGCATTTT.

The CDR3 is CASSFLQNPYEQYF. Here the CDR3 DNA reads TGTGCCAGCAGTTTTTTACAGAACCCCTACGAGCAGTACTTC. V usage is TRBV28 and J usage is TRBJ2-7; no reliable D call. The germline gives CDR1 MDHEN, CDR2 SYDVKM. Trimming shortened V by 3 bases and J by 2 bases, and 11 bases separated the two germline ends. The CDR3 has 14 amino acids.

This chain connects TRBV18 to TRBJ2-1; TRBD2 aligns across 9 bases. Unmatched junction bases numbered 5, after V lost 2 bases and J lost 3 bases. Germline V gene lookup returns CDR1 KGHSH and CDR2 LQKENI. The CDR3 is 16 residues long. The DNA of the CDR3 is TGTGCCAGCTCACCATCGCTAGCGGGAAACTACAATGAGCAGTTCTTC. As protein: CASSPSLAGNYNEQFF.

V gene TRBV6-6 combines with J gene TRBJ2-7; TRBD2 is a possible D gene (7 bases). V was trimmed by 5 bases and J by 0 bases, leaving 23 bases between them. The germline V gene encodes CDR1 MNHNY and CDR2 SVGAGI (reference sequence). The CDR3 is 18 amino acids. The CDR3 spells CASSRPGRGGLSSYEQYF. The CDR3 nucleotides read TGTGCCAGCAGTCGTCCCGGTAGGGGGGGGTTAAGCTCCTACGAGCAGTACTTC.

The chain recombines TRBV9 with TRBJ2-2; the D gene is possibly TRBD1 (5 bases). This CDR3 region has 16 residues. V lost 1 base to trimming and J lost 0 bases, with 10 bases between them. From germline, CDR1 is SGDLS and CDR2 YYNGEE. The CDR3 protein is CASSVKGRTNTGELFF. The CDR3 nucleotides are TGTGCCAGCAGCGTAAAGGGGCGGACGAACACCGGGGAGCTGTTTTTT.

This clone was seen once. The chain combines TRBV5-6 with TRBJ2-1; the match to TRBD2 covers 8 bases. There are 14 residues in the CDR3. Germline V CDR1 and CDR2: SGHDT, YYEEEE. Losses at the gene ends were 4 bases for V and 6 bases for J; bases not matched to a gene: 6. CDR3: CASSRGGGSNEQFF. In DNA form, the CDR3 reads TGTGCCAGCAGCCGGGGGGGAGGATCCAATGAGCAGTTCTTC.

The CDR3 DNA follows: TGTGCCAGCAACCAACAGGGGGGAACAGATACGCAGTATTTT. As protein: CASNQQGGTDTQYF. V gene TRBV2 combines with J gene TRBJ2-3; 8 nucleotides line up with TRBD1. The CDR3 loop spans 14 amino acids. Trimming at V came to 7 bases and at J to 3 bases, leaving 6 bases not matched to a gene. Germline V CDR1 and CDR2: SNHLY, FYNNEI.

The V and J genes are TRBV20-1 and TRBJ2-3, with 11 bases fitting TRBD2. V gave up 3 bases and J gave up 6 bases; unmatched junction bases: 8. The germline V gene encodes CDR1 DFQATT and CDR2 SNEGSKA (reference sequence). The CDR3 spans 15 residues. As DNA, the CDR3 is TGCAGTGCTAGTTTTAGCGGGGGGGCATCCGATACGCAGTATTTT. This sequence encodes CSASFSGGASDTQYF.